This TCR beta chain was captured in a study of Ad26.COV2.S vaccination and SARS-CoV-2 variants. Remarks on this clone: Its matching antigen is unknown.

With 0 bases removed from V and 1 base from J, the gap between germline ends came to 10 bases. Germline V gene data show CDR1 as SGHRS and CDR2 as YFSETQ. This CDR3 has 15 amino acids. The treatment was: roughly 18 received Ad26.COV2.S at low or high dose, single or two shots; about 5 received placebo; per-sample allocation not given. After the first vaccine or placebo injection, samples were drawn on day 63. The study, taken as a whole, reports: Placebo and vaccine recipients had non-spike TCR breadth that was similar.

The repertoire was sequenced with immunoSEQ multiplex PCR; TCRdb's copy has only in-frame clones and lacks some. The profile shows hundreds of thousands of clones, 89% of them singletons. The V and J genes are TRBV5-1 and TRBJ1-1; a weak D match, TRBD1 (5 bases). Material: peripheral blood, obtained in a trial of Ad26.COV2.S vaccine versus placebo. The receptor comes from a person between 18 and 60 years old who received the Ad26.COV2.S COVID-19 vaccine or a placebo. CDR3 in DNA: TGCGCCAGCAGCTTGGGGGGCAGGGCGAACACTGAAGCTTTCTTT. Residues: CASSLGGRANTEAFF. Supplemented by reference TRBV5-1 and TRBJ1-1, the full variable domain reads KAGVTQTPRYLIKTRGQQVTLSCSPISGHRSVSWYQQTPGQGLQFLFEYFSETQRNKGNFPGRFSGRQFSNSRSEMNVSTLELGDSALYLCASSLGGRANTEAFFGQGTRLTVV.